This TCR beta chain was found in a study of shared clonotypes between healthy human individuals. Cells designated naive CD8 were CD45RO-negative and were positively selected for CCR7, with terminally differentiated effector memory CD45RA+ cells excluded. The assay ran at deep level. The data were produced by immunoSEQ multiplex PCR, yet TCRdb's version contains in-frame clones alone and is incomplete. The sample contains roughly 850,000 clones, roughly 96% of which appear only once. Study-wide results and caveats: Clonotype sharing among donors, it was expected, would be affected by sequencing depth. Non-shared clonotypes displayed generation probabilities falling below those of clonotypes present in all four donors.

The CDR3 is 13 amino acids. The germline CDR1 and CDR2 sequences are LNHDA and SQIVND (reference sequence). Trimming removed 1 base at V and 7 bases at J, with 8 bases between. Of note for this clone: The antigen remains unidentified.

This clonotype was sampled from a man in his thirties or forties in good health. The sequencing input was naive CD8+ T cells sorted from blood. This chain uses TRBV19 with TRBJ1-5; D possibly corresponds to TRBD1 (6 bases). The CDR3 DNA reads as TGTGCCAGTAGTATAGTTGGGGGCCAGCCCCAGCATTTT. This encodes CASSIVGGQPQHF.